One sample yielded the 3 T cell receptor beta chains listed below, sequenced in a study of radiotherapy plus CTLA-4 blockade in lung cancer. Method: immunoSEQ multiplex PCR; TCRdb's copy keeps in-frame clones and lacks some. The data hold 81,000 or so clones, with approximately 83% observed a single time. The sample consisted of peripheral blood, taken from a patient treated with radiotherapy plus ipilimumab. The origin of the receptors is a human donor with non-small cell lung cancer that progressed on radiotherapy plus ipilimumab.

The chain links TRBV5-1 to TRBJ2-3, with D possibly TRBD2 on 5 matching bases. Germline values: CDR1 SGHRS, CDR2 YFSETQ. Trimming took 4 bases from V and 0 from J, leaving 18 bases between them. There are 17 residues in the CDR3. CDR3 DNA: TGCGCCAGCAGCACCTCCCTTGGGAGTAGCAGCACAGATACGCAGTATTTT. Its protein product is CASSTSLGSSSTDTQYF.

The CDR3 DNA reads TGTGCCAGCTCACCACCCCGACAGGATGCCGCAGATACGCAGTATTTT. Protein product: CASSPPRQDAADTQYF. The chain links TRBV18 to TRBJ2-3; the D gene is possibly TRBD1 (6 bases). The CDR3 length is 16 residues. V was cut by 0 bases and J by 4 bases, with 14 bases left in between. CDR1 is KGHSH and CDR2 is LQKENI in the germline V gene.

This clone was detected only once. The chain recombines TRBV6-1 with TRBJ1-1; 9 bases match TRBD1. Germline trimming cut 7 bases from V and 3 bases from J; bases unmatched to any gene: 6. From germline, CDR1 is MNHNS and CDR2 SASEGT. This CDR3 contains 14 residues. The CDR3 DNA follows: TGTGCCAGCAAGGGTGGGGACAGGGACACTGAAGCTTTCTTT. It codes for CASKGGDRDTEAFF.